This TCR beta chain was recorded in a study of cytomegalovirus exposure and HLA in healthy donors. Whole-study results and caveats: Some 150 TCR beta chains were listed as cytomegalovirus-associated.

A note on this clone: The antigen is not known.

PCR involved 60 Vbeta and 13 Jbeta primers. Libraries were prepared by immunoSEQ multiplex PCR; TCRdb keeps only in-frame clonotypes and omits some of them. The table has about 120,000 clones, about 85% seen once. This CDR3 is 15 amino acids long. J was trimmed by 1 base and V by 6 bases; bases with no gene match: 6. Germline V gives CDR1 LNHDA, CDR2 SQIVND (reference sequence). The receptor's source is a man aged 18-30 years in good health and CMV-seropositive. V usage is TRBV19 and J usage is TRBJ1-2, with 9 bases fitting TRBD1. The sequenced sample consisted of PBMCs. CDR3 amino acids: CASRRGQGNNYGYTF. CDR3 in DNA: TGTGCCAGTAGGCGGGGACAGGGAAATAACTATGGCTACACCTTC.